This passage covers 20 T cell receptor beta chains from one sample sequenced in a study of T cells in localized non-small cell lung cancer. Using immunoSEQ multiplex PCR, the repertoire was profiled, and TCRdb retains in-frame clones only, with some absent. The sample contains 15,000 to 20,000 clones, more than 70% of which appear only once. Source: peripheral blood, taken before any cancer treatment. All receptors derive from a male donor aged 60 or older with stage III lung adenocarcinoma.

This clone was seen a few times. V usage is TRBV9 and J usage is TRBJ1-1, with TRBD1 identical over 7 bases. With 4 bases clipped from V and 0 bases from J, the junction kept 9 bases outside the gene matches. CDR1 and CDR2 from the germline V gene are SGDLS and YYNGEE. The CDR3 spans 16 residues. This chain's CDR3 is CASSPAYRGLNTEAFF. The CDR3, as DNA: TGTGCCAGCAGCCCAGCATACAGGGGCTTGAACACTGAAGCTTTCTTT.

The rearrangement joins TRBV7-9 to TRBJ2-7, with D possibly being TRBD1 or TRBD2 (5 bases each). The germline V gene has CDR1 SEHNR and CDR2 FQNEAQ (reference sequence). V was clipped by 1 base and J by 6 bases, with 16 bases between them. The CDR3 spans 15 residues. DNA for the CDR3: TGTGCCAGCAGCTTAGGAGGCGGGCTAAGGGGCGAGCAGTACTTC. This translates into CASSLGGGLRGEQYF. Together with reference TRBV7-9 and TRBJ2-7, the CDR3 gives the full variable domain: DTGVSQNPRHKITKRGQNVTFRCDPISEHNRLYWYRQTLGQGPEFLTYFQNEAQLEKSRLLSDRFSAERPKGSFSTLEIQRTEQGDSAMYLCASSLGGGLRGEQYFGPGTRLTVT.

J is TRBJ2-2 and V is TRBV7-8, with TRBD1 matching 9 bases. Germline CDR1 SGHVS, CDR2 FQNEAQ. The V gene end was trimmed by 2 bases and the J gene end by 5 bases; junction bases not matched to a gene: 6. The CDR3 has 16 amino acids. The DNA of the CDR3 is TGTGCCAGCAGCTTACTTGTCGGACAGGGGACCGGGGAGCTGTTTTTT. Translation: CASSLLVGQGTGELFF.

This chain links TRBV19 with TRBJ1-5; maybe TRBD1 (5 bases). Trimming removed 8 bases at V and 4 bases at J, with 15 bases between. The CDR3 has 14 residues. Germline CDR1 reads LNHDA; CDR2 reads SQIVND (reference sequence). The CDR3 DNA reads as TGTGCCAGTTCCCTCCAGGAGGGGAATCAGCCCCAGCATTTT. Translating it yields CASSLQEGNQPQHF.

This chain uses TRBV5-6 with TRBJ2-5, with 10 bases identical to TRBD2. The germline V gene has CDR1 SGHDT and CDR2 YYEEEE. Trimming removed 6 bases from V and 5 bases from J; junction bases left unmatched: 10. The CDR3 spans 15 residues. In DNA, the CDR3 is TGTGCCAGCACCCTAGCGGGGGACCCCTGGGAGACCCAGTACTTC. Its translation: CASTLAGDPWETQYF.

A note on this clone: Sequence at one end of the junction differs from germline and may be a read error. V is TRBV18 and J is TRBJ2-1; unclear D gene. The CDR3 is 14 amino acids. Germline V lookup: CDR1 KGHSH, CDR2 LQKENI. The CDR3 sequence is CASSLSVPYNEQFF. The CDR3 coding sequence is TGTGCAAGCTCACTATCCGTTCCCTACAATGAGCAGTTCTTC. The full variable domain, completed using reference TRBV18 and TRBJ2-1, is NAGVMQNPRHLVRRRGQEARLRCSPMKGHSHVYWYRQLPEEGLKFMVYLQKENIIDESGMPKERFSAEFPKEGPSILRIQQVVRGDSAAYFCASSLSVPYNEQFFGPGTRLTVL.

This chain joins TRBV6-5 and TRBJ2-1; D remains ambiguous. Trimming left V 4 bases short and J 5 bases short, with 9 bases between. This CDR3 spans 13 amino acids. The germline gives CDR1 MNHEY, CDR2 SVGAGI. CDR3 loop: CASSSDLNNEQFF. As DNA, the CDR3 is TGTGCCAGCAGTTCCGACCTAAACAATGAGCAGTTCTTC.

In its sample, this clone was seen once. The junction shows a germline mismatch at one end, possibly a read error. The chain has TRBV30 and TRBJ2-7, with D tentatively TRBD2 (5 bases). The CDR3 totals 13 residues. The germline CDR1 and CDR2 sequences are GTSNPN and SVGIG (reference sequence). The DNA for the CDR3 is TGTGCCTGGAGTCCGGGGAATGCCTACGAGCATTACTTC. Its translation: CAWSPGNAYEHYF. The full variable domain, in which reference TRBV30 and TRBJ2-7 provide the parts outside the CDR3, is SQTIHQWPATLVQPVGSPLSLECTVEGTSNPNLYWYRQAAGRGLQLLFYSVGIGQISSEVPQNLSASRPQDRQFILSSKKLLLSDSGFYLCAWSPGNAYEHYFGPGTRLTVT.

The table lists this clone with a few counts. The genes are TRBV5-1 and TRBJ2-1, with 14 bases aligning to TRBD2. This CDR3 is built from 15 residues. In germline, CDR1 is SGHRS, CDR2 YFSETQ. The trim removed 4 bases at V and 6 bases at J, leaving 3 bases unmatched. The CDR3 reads CASSVGTSGGNEQFF. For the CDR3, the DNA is TGCGCCAGCAGCGTGGGGACTAGCGGGGGCAATGAGCAGTTCTTC.

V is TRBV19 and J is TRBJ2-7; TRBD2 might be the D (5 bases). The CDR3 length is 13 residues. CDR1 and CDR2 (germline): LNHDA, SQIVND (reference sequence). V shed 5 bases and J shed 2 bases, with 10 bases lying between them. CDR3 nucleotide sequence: TGTGCCAGTAGTCGAGCGGTCCCCTACGAGCAGTACTTC. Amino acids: CASSRAVPYEQYF.

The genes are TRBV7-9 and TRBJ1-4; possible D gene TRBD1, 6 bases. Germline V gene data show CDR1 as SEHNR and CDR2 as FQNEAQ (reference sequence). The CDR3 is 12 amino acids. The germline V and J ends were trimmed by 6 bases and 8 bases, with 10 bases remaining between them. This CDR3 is CASRQGGEKLFF. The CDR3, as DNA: TGTGCCAGCAGACAGGGAGGGGAAAAACTGTTTTTT.

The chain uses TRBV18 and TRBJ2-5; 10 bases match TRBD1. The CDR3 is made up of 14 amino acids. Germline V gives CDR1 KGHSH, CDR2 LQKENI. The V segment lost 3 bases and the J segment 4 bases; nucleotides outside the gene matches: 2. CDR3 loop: CASSPRTGGETQYF. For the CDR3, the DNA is TGTGCCAGCTCACCTAGGACAGGGGGAGAGACCCAGTACTTC.

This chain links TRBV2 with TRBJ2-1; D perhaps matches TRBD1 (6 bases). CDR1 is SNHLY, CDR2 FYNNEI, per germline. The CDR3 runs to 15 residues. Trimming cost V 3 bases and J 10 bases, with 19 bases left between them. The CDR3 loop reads CASSDRSSRGLEQFF. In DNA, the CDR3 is TGTGCCAGCAGTGACCGGTCCTCTAGGGGGTTGGAGCAGTTCTTC.

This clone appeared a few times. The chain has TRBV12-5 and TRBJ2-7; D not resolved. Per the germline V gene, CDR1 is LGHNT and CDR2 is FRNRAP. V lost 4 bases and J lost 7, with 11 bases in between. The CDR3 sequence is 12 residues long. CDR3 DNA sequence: TGTGCTAGTGGTTCCCACATCGCGGAGCAGTACTTC. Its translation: CASGSHIAEQYF. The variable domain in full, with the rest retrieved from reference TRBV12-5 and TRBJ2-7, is DARVTQTPRHKVTEMGQEVTMRCQPILGHNTVFWYRQTMMQGLELLAYFRNRAPLDDSGMPKDRFSAEMPDATLATLKIQPSEPRDSAVYFCASGSHIAEQYFGPGTRLTVT.

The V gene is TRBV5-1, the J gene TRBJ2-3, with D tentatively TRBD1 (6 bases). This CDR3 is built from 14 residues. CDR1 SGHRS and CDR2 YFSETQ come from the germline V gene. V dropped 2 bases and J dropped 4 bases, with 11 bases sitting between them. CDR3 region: CASSLGGRSDTQYF. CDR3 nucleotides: TGCGCCAGCAGCTTAGGGGGTCGCTCAGATACGCAGTATTTT.

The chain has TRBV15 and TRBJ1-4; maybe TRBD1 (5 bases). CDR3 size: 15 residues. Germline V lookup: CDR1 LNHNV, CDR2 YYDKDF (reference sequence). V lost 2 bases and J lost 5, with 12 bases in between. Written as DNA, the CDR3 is TGTGCCACCAGCAGATTGGGGCAGAAGAATGAAAAACTGTTTTTT. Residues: CATSRLGQKNEKLFF.

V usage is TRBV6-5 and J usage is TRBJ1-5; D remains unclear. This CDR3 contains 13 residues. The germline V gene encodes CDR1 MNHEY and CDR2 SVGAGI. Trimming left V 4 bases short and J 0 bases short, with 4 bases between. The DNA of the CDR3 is TGTGCCAGCAGTTGGGATAGCAATCAGCCCCAGCATTTT. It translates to CASSWDSNQPQHF.

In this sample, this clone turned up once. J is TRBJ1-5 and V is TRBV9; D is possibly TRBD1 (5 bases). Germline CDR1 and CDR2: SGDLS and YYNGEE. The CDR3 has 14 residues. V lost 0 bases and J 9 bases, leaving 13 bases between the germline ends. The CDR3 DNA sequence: TGTGCCAGCAGCGTAGGGGGGGGTTCCGGGCCCCAGCATTTT. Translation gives CASSVGGGSGPQHF.

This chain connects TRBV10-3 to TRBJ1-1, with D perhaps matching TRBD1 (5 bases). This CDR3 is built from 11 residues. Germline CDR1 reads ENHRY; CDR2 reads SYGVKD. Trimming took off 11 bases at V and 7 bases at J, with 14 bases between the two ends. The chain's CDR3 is CAAQDTHEAFF. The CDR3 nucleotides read TGTGCCGCCCAGGACACGCATGAAGCTTTCTTT.

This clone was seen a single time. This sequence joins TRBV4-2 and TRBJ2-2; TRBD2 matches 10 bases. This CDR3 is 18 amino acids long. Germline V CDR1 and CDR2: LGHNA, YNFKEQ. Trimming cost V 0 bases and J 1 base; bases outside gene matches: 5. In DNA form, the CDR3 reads TGTGCCAGCAGCCAAGAAGTCAGGACTAGCGGGAACACCGGGGAGCTGTTTTTT. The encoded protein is CASSQEVRTSGNTGELFF.